The 5 T cell receptor beta chains listed next were all sequenced from one sample in a study of cytomegalovirus exposure and HLA in healthy donors. The PCR ran on 60 Vbeta and 13 Jbeta primers. Assay: immunoSEQ multiplex PCR; the TCRdb copy retains only in-frame clones and omits some. In the table there are 90,000 to 130,000 clones, approximately 70% of which are singletons. The sample comprised PBMCs. The receptors were gathered from a man aged 30-40 years in good health and CMV-seropositive.

CDR3 protein: CASSAGQGEETQYF. The DNA for the CDR3 is TGCGCCAGCAGCGCGGGACAGGGCGAAGAGACCCAGTACTTC. V gene TRBV5-1 combines with J gene TRBJ2-5; TRBD1 matches at 9 bases. Germline values: CDR1 SGHRS, CDR2 YFSETQ. With 4 bases clipped from V and 3 bases from J, the junction kept 4 bases outside the gene matches. This CDR3 is built from 14 residues.

This clone was seen a few times. This chain joins TRBV6-5 and TRBJ1-1, with no clear D. Looked up from germline, CDR1 is MNHEY and CDR2 is SVGAGI. Deletions cut 4 bases from V and 7 bases from J, with 7 bases between. The CDR3 has 11 residues. In nucleotides, the CDR3 is TGTGCCAGCAGTTCCGGAGATGAAGCTTTCTTT. Its translation is CASSSGDEAFF.

CDR3 DNA: TGTGCCAGCAGCAAAGAAGTACGGGGCAGCCCGGGGGAGCAGTACGTC. Residues: CASSKEVRGSPGEQYV. The chain has TRBV21-1 and TRBJ2-7; TRBD2 is the table's D call and was not checked against the DNA. TRBV21-1 is classified as a pseudogene. This CDR3 has 16 residues.

The chain combines TRBV2 with TRBJ1-3, with 7 bases fitting TRBD1. CDR3 length equals 19 residues. V dropped 7 bases and J dropped 0; count of bases not matched to a gene: 18. Germline values: CDR1 SNHLY, CDR2 FYNNEI. The CDR3 DNA reads as TGTGCCAGCACCCCCGACCCAAGGCAGGGGGTCTCCTCTGGAAACACCATATATTTT. Translating gives CASTPDPRQGVSSGNTIYF.

The chain carries TRBV2 and TRBJ1-2; no reliable D call. Between the trimmed V and J ends, which lost 4 bases and 4 bases, there was a span of 16 bases. The CDR3 totals 15 residues. Germline V CDR1 and CDR2: SNHLY, FYNNEI. CDR3 amino acids: CASSVRREVAYGYTF. Here the CDR3 DNA reads TGTGCCAGCAGTGTAAGGCGGGAAGTGGCCTATGGCTACACCTTC.